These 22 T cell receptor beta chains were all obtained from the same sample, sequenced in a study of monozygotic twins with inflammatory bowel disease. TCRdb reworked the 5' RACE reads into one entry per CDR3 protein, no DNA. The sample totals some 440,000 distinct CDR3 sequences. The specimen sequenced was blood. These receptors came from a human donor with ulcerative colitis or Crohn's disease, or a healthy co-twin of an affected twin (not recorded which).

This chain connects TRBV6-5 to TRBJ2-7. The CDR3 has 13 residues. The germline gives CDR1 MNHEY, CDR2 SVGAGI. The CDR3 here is CATTDPLTYEQYF.

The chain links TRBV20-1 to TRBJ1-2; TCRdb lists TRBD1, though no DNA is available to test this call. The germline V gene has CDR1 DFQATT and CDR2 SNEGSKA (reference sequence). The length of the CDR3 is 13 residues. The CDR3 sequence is CSARTGGAYGYTF.

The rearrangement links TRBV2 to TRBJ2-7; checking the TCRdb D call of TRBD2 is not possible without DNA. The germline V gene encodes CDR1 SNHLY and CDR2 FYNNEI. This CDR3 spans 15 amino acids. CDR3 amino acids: CASSAGGTSGYEQYF. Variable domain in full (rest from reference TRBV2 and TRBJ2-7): EPEVTQTPSHQVTQMGQEVILRCVPISNHLYFYWYRQILGQKVEFLVSFYNNEISEKSEIFDDQFSVERPDGSNFTLKIRSTKLEDSAMYFCASSAGGTSGYEQYFGPGTRLTVT.

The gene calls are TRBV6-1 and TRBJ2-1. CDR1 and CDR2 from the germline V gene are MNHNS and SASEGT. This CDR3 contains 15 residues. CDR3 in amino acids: CASSDRGTPYNEQFF.

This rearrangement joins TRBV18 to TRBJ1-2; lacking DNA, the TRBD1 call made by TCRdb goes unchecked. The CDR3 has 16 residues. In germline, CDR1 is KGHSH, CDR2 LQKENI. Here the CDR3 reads CASSPPGGPANYGYTF.

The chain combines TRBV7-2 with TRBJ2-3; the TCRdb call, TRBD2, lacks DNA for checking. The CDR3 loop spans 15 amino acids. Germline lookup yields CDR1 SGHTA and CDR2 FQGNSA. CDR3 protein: CASSLGREVTDTQYF. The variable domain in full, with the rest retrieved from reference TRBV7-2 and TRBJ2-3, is GAGVSQSPSNKVTEKGKDVELRCDPISGHTALYWYRQSLGQGLEFLIYFQGNSAPDKSGLPSDRFSAERTGGSVSTLTIQRTQQEDSAVYLCASSLGREVTDTQYFGPGTRLTVL.

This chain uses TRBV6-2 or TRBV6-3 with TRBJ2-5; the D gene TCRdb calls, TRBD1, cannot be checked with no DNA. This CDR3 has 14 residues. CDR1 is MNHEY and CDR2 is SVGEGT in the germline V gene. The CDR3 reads CASSPGTGIETQYF.

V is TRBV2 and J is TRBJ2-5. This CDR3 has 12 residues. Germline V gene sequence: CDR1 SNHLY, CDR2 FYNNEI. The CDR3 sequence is CASSGLPETQYF.

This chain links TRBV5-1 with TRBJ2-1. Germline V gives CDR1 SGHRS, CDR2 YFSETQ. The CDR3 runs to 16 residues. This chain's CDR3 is CASSLAVQITYNEQFF.

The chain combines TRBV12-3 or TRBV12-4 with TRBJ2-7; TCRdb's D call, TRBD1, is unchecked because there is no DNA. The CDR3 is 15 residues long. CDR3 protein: CASSFGRGRLDEQYF.

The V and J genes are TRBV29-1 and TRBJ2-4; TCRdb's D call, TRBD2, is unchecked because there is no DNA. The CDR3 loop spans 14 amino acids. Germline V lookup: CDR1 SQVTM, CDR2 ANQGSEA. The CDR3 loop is CSVWGGLAKNIQYF.

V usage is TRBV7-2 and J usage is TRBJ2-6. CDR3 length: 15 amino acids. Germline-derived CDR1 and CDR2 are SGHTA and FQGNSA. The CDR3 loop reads CASSFRADGANVLTF.

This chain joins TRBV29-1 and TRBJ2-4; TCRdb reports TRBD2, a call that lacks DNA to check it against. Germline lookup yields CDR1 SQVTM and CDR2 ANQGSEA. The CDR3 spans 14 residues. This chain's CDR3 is CSVRPLGGKNIQYF. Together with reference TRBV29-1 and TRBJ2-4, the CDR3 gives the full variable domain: SAVISQKPSRDICQRGTSLTIQCQVDSQVTMMFWYRQQPGQSLTLIATANQGSEATYESGFVIDKFPISRPNLTFSTLTVSNMSPEDSSIYLCSVRPLGGKNIQYFGAGTRLSVL.

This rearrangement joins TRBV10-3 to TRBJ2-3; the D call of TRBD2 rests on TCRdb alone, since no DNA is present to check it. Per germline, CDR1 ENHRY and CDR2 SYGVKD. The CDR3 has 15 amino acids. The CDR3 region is CAISDSGPSVDTQYF.

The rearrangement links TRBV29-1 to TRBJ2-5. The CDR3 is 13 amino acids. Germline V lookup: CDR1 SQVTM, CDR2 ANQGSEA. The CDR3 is CSASAVLRETRYF. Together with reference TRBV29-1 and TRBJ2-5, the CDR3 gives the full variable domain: SAVISQKPSRDICQRGTSLTIQCQVDSQVTMMFWYRQQPGQSLTLIATANQGSEATYESGFVIDKFPISRPNLTFSTLTVSNMSPEDSSIYLCSASAVLRETRYFGPGTRLLVL.

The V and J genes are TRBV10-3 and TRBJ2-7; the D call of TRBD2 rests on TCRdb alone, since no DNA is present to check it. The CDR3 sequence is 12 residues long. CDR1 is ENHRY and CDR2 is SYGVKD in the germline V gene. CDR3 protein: CAIRDREDEQYF.

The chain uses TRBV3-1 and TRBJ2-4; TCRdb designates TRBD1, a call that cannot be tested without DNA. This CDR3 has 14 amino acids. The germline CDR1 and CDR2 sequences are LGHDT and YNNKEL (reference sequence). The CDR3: CASSHGTGKNIQYF. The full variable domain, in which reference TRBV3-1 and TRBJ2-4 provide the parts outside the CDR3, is DTAVSQTPKYLVTQMGNDKSIKCEQNLGHDTMYWYKQDSKKFLKIMFSYNNKELIINETVPNRFSPKSPDKAHLNLHINSLELGDSAVYFCASSHGTGKNIQYFGAGTRLSVL.

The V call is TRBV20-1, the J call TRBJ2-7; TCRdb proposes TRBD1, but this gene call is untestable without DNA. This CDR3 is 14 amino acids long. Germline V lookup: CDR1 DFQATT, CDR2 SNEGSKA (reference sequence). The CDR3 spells CSAPRSGGHDEQYF.

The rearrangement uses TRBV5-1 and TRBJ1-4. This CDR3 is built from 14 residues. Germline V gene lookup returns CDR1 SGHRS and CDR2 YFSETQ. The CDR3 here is CASSLGNANEKLFF.

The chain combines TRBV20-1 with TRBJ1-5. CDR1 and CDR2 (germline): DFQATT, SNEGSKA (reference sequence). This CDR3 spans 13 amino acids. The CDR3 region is CSASLALDQPQHF.

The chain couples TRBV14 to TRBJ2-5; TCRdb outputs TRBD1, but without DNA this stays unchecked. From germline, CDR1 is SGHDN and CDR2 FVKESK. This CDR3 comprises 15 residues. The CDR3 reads CASSQAGTGKQTQYF.

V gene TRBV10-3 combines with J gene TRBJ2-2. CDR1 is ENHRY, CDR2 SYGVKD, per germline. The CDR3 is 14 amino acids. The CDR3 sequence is CAISDRKATGELFF.